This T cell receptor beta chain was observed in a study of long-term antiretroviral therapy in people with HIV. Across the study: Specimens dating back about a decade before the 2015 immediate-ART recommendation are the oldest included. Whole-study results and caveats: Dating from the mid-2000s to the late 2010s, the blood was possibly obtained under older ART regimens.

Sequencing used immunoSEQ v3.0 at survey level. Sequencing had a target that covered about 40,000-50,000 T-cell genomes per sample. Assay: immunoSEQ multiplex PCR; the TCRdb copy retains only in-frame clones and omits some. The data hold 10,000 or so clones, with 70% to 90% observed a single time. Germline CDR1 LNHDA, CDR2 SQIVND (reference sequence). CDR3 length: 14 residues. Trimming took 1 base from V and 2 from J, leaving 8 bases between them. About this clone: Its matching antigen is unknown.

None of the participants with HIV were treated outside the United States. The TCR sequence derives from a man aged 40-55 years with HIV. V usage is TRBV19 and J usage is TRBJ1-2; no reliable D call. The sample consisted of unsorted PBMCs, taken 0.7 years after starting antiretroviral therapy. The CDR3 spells CASSIANGNYGYTF. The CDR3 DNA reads TGTGCCAGTAGTATAGCCAACGGGAACTATGGCTACACCTTC.